These 10 T cell receptor beta chains share one sample of origin, sequenced in a study of early T cells in non-severe SARS-CoV-2 infection. TCRdb reprocessed the 5' RACE reads via MiXCR and lists one record per CDR3 protein. Among around 61,000 distinct CDR3 sequences listed, around 15% were seen once. The material sequenced was whole blood, taken at baseline. These receptors all stem from an adult who was a healthcare worker with PCR-confirmed SARS-CoV-2 infection or an uninfected control (not recorded which).

This clonotype was counted ten times or more. The genes are TRBV28 and TRBJ1-1; possible D gene TRBD1, 6 bases. CDR3 length: 14 amino acids. Trimming pared 6 bases from V and 4 bases from J, leaving 15 bases between. CDR1 and CDR2 (germline): MDHEN, SYDVKM. CDR3 region: CASRWGGAGTEAFF. CDR3 DNA: TGTGCCAGCAGATGGGGGGGCGCGGGCACTGAAGCTTTCTTT.

This clonotype was counted between two and nine times. This chain links TRBV15 with TRBJ2-2, with D unclear. The CDR3 runs 13 residues. Per germline, CDR1 LNHNV and CDR2 YYDKDF (reference sequence). The V and J ends lost 5 bases and 2 bases respectively, with 6 bases between them. CDR3 nucleotide sequence: TGTGCCACCAGCGCCAGAAACACCGGGGAGCTGTTTTTT. Amino acids: CATSARNTGELFF.

This chain uses TRBV5-6 with TRBJ1-6; 7 nucleotides line up with TRBD1. The ends lost 1 base at V and 9 bases at J; junction bases unmatched: 10. The CDR3 totals 16 residues. Germline V gene sequence: CDR1 SGHDT, CDR2 YYEEEE. CDR3 region: CASSLSQGGWFSPLHF. The CDR3 DNA sequence: TGTGCCAGCAGCTTGTCGCAGGGGGGATGGTTTTCACCCCTCCACTTT.

V is TRBV7-9 and J is TRBJ2-3; D is possibly TRBD2 (5 bases). Trimming stripped 8 bases from V and 1 base from J, with 16 bases between. Germline CDR1 reads SEHNR; CDR2 reads FQNEAQ (reference sequence). The CDR3 runs 15 residues. The CDR3 reads CASQRFEGRTDTQYF. The CDR3 coding sequence is TGTGCCAGCCAGAGGTTTGAGGGCCGCACAGATACGCAGTATTTT.

The rearrangement links TRBV27 to TRBJ2-7, with TRBD1 as a possible D gene (6 bases). The germline V gene has CDR1 MNHEY and CDR2 SMNVEV (reference sequence). Trimming cost V 8 bases and J 4 bases, with 21 bases left between them. The CDR3 covers 15 residues. CDR3 sequence (DNA): TGTGCCAGCGGACATTTGGACAGTACCTCTTACGAGCAGTACTTC. Residues: CASGHLDSTSYEQYF.

The rearrangement joins TRBV14 to TRBJ2-7; TRBD1 is a possible D gene (5 bases). The CDR3 totals 19 residues. The V end was cut by 2 bases, the J end by 2 bases, with 25 bases between. Germline lookup yields CDR1 SGHDN and CDR2 FVKESK. The CDR3: CASSQSHIITWKGAYEQYF. The CDR3 DNA follows: TGTGCCAGCAGCCAAAGTCATATAATAACGTGGAAAGGGGCCTACGAGCAGTACTTC.

This clonotype was seen a handful of times. The genes are TRBV18 and TRBJ2-3, with TRBD2 identical over 9 bases. Per germline, CDR1 KGHSH and CDR2 LQKENI. This CDR3 is 15 amino acids long. The V and J ends lost 2 bases and 5 bases, in that order; junction bases with no gene match: 5. The CDR3 DNA is TGTGCCAGCTCACCAAGACTAGCGGAAAAAGATACGCAGTATTTT. This codes for CASSPRLAEKDTQYF. Using reference TRBV18 and TRBJ2-3 for the parts outside the CDR3, the full variable domain is NAGVMQNPRHLVRRRGQEARLRCSPMKGHSHVYWYRQLPEEGLKFMVYLQKENIIDESGMPKERFSAEFPKEGPSILRIQQVVRGDSAAYFCASSPRLAEKDTQYFGPGTRLTVL.

The CDR3 sequence is CASSFDWYTEAFF. Written as DNA, the CDR3 is TGTGCCAGCTCTTTCGATTGGTACACTGAAGCTTTCTTT. The chain carries TRBV28 and TRBJ1-1; no reliable D call. Germline-derived CDR1 and CDR2 are MDHEN and SYDVKM. The CDR3 sequence is 13 residues long. V lost 8 bases and J lost 3, with 13 bases in between.

The CDR3 sequence: CASSESGGTAHEQYF. CDR3 coding DNA: TGTGCCAGCAGTGAAAGCGGGGGGACAGCCCACGAGCAGTACTTC. This rearrangement joins TRBV2 to TRBJ2-7; TRBD2 aligns across 9 bases. The CDR3 has 15 amino acids. Germline CDR1 SNHLY, CDR2 FYNNEI. The junction had 7 bases not matched to a gene; V was cut back by 2 bases and J by 5 bases.

The V call is TRBV14, the J call TRBJ2-7; no firm D call. This CDR3 spans 14 amino acids. CDR1 is SGHDN, CDR2 FVKESK, per germline. Trimming shortened V by 0 bases and J by 1 base, and 7 bases separated the two germline ends. CDR3 in amino acids: CASSQEPESYEQYF. CDR3 nucleotides: TGTGCCAGCAGCCAAGAACCCGAATCCTACGAGCAGTACTTC.